This passage covers 11 T cell receptor beta chains from one sample sequenced in a study of a mutant IDH1 vaccine in newly diagnosed glioma. Assay used: immunoSEQ multiplex PCR; TCRdb lists only in-frame clones, some missing. The table shows around 54,000 clones, with about 87% occurring only once. Stated time point: week 23, last vaccination. Vaccinated patients received 300 ug of mutant IDH1 20-mer peptide per dose, with topical imiquimod. Which antigens these TCRs recognize remains unknown. The sample here was PBMCs, taken from a glioma patient whose treatment included an IDH1 peptide vaccine. These receptors were collected from a man in his forties with glioma.

This clone has a single count. This chain uses TRBV4-2 with TRBJ2-7; D possibly matches TRBD1 or TRBD2 (7 bases each). V was trimmed by 4 bases and J by 3 bases, leaving 25 bases between them. The length of the CDR3 is 18 residues. CDR1 is LGHNA and CDR2 is YNFKEQ in the germline V gene. In nucleotides, the CDR3 is TGTGCCAGCAGCCTCACAACAGGGGCGGGAGATCAAGTCTACGAGCAGTACTTC. It specifies CASSLTTGAGDQVYEQYF.

The chain joins TRBV25-1 to TRBJ2-7, with a possible D match to TRBD2 (5 bases). The V end lost 8 bases, the J end lost 3 bases, and 8 bases lay between the germline ends. CDR1 is MGHDK, CDR2 SYGVNS, per germline. The CDR3 contains 11 residues. The DNA for the CDR3 is TGTGCCAGCCGCACTAGCTACGAGCAGTACTTC. Residues: CASRTSYEQYF.

V usage is TRBV5-1 and J usage is TRBJ2-7, with a weak D call TRBD2 (6 bases). Per germline, CDR1 SGHRS and CDR2 YFSETQ. This CDR3 region has 17 residues. The V and J ends lost 0 bases and 7 bases respectively, with 23 bases between them. CDR3 in DNA: TGCGCCAGCAGCTTGGAATTTGGGGGACTGGCCTCTTTTGAGCAGTACTTC. It encodes CASSLEFGGLASFEQYF.

The CDR3 loop is CASSLGLGSYNEQFF. The CDR3 DNA reads TGTGCCAGCAGCCTCGGACTGGGCTCCTACAATGAGCAGTTCTTC. The V gene is TRBV7-3, the J gene TRBJ2-1; D possibly corresponds to TRBD2 (5 bases). Germline assignment: CDR1 SGHTA and CDR2 FQGTGA. Trimming cost V 5 bases and J 0 bases, with 11 bases left between them. The CDR3 contains 15 residues.

This rearrangement joins TRBV11-3 to TRBJ2-1; tentatively, D is TRBD2 (6 bases). The CDR3 is made up of 15 amino acids. V gave up 5 bases and J gave up 9 bases, with 20 bases separating them. Germline CDR1 is SGHNT and CDR2 is YENEEA. The CDR3 coding sequence is TGTGCCAGCAGCCCACCAGGAGGGCGCCTGGGTGAGCAGTTCTTC. Translation: CASSPPGGRLGEQFF.

J is TRBJ2-5 and V is TRBV14; unclear D gene. Germline loops: CDR1 SGHDN, CDR2 FVKESK. The V and J ends lost 0 bases and 7 bases respectively, with 18 bases between them. This CDR3 is 16 amino acids long. CDR3 region: CASSQEVSPGRMTQYF. DNA for the CDR3: TGTGCCAGCAGCCAAGAAGTCTCCCCAGGCCGGATGACCCAGTACTTC. The whole variable domain, remainder taken from reference TRBV14 and TRBJ2-5, is EAGVTQFPSHSVIEKGQTVTLRCDPISGHDNLYWYRRVMGKEIKFLLHFVKESKQDESGMPNNRFLAERTGGTYSTLKVQPAELEDSGVYFCASSQEVSPGRMTQYFGPGTRLLVL.

This rearrangement joins TRBV4-2 to TRBJ2-3, with D possibly TRBD2 on 6 matching bases. The germline V gene encodes CDR1 LGHNA and CDR2 YNFKEQ. The CDR3 sequence is 15 residues long. V lost 1 base and J 1 base, leaving 9 bases between the germline ends. The CDR3 nucleotides are TGTGCCAGCAGCCAAGGGGGACTCCGCACAGATACGCAGTATTTT. It encodes CASSQGGLRTDTQYF.

The J gene is TRBJ2-2, the V gene TRBV19; the match to TRBD2 covers 8 bases. This CDR3 is built from 14 residues. Germline CDR1 LNHDA, CDR2 SQIVND (reference sequence). J lost 5 bases, V lost 9 bases, and 8 bases had no gene match. The CDR3 bases are TGTGCCAGCCGAGCGGGAGTAGGGACCGGGGAGCTGTTTTTT. It encodes CASRAGVGTGELFF. Full variable domain (remainder filled in from reference TRBV19 and TRBJ2-2): DGGITQSPKYLFRKEGQNVTLSCEQNLNHDAMYWYRQDPGQGLRLIYYSQIVNDFQKGDIAEGYSVSREKKESFPLTVTSAQKNPTAFYLCASRAGVGTGELFFGEGSRLTVL.

The chain has TRBV28 and TRBJ1-2; 9 bases map to TRBD1. Per the germline V gene, CDR1 is MDHEN and CDR2 is SYDVKM. V lost 4 bases and J lost 3; bases outside the gene matches: 6. The CDR3 runs 15 residues. CDR3 DNA: TGTGCCAGCAGTTGGGACAGGGAGATCGACTATGGCTACACCTTC. Its translation: CASSWDREIDYGYTF.

The chain uses TRBV19 and TRBJ1-3; D unresolved. Trimming took off 7 bases at V and 0 bases at J, with 22 bases between the two ends. This CDR3 is built from 18 residues. Looked up from germline, CDR1 is LNHDA and CDR2 is SQIVND (reference sequence). In DNA, the CDR3 is TGTGCCAGTAAAATGGGCCGCATGAATACCGGCTCTGGAAACACCATATATTTT. This sequence encodes CASKMGRMNTGSGNTIYF.

The J gene is TRBJ2-1, the V gene TRBV28; 11 bases fit TRBD2. This CDR3 spans 16 amino acids. CDR1 MDHEN and CDR2 SYDVKM come from the germline V gene. V shed 4 bases and J 4 bases; nucleotides not matched to a gene: 6. Written as DNA, the CDR3 is TGTGCCAGCAGTTCCCGACTAGCGGGACATTACAATGAGCAGTTCTTC. Translating it yields CASSSRLAGHYNEQFF.